The clone carrying this TCR beta chain was recorded a few times. Its antigen is currently unknown. The data are from a study of T cell repertoires in cytomegalovirus infection. As for the study in general: CMV infection plus the matching HLA type was flagged by public TCR beta signatures.

TCRdb used MiXCR to reprocess the reads, holding one entry per CDR3 protein. The sample records about 830,000 distinct CDR3 sequences, approximately 30% being singletons. CDR3 length: 14 amino acids. The germline V gene has CDR1 SGHDT and CDR2 YYEEEE. With 4 bases removed from V and 3 bases from J, the gap between germline ends came to 14 bases. The chain uses TRBV5-6 and TRBJ2-7; D gene ambiguous. Sequences were derived from cultured CD8+ T cells from PBMCs, sampled from culture after CMV antigen stimulation. The source is a human donor in good health (CMV status not recorded). Some clones in this sample may be carry-over from other donors' samples. The CDR3 bases are TGTGCCAGCAGCGCCCTCGGTGCGGACTACGAGCAGTACGTC. Translating it yields CASSALGADYEQYV.